The rows below give T cell receptor beta chains drawn from one sample of a study of neurological immune-mediated disorders. TCRdb analysed the 5' RACE reads with MiXCR anew, one entry per CDR3 protein. The sample lists 65,000 to 70,000 distinct CDR3 sequences; less than 4% were seen once. The sequenced sample consisted of PBMCs. The receptors were gathered from a man under 40 with multiple sclerosis. Each CDR3 is given with its conserved first and last residue. The order of the fields is J gene, V gene, clone size, D gene, CDR3 protein, CDR3 DNA. A D gene is named only where the DNA matches it firmly. Size is omitted from some rows. Given values are once, few, many or a class for expanded clones.

J gene: TRBJ2-3
V gene: TRBV9
clone size: many
D gene: NA
CDR3 protein: CASTRGGTDTQYF
CDR3 DNA: TGTGCCAGCACACGCGGGGGCACAGATACGCAGTATTTT

J gene: TRBJ1-2
V gene: TRBV20-1
clone size: many
D gene: NA
CDR3 protein: CSARRILEGYTF
CDR3 DNA: TGCAGTGCTAGACGGATCCTGGAGGGCTACACCTTC

J gene: TRBJ1-2
V gene: TRBV2
clone size: NA
D gene: TRBD1
CDR3 protein: CASTGQGGYGYTF
CDR3 DNA: TGTGCCAGTACGGGACAGGGAGGCTATGGCTACACCTTC

J gene: TRBJ2-2
V gene: TRBV12-3/TRBV12-4
clone size: many
D gene: TRBD1
CDR3 protein: CASRLDRGNTGELFF
CDR3 DNA: TGTGCCAGCAGGCTAGACAGGGGGAACACCGGGGAGCTGTTTTTT

J gene: TRBJ2-2
V gene: TRBV27
clone size: many
D gene: NA
CDR3 protein: CASSFWVTGELFF
CDR3 DNA: TGTGCCAGCAGTTTTTGGGTCACCGGGGAGCTGTTTTTT

J gene: TRBJ2-1
V gene: TRBV20-1
clone size: many
D gene: TRBD1
CDR3 protein: CSARNPGDRGNEQFF
CDR3 DNA: TGCAGTGCTAGGAACCCAGGGGACAGGGGGAATGAGCAGTTCTTC

J gene: TRBJ2-1
V gene: TRBV5-1
clone size: many
D gene: NA
CDR3 protein: CASSLRQSSYNEQFF
CDR3 DNA: TGCGCCAGCAGCCTGAGACAGAGCTCCTACAATGAGCAGTTCTTC

J gene: TRBJ1-1
V gene: TRBV12-5
clone size: many
D gene: TRBD1
CDR3 protein: CASGSRTGSDTEAFF
CDR3 DNA: TGTGCTAGTGGTTCCCGGACAGGGTCGGACACTGAAGCTTTCTTT

J gene: TRBJ1-2
V gene: TRBV27
clone size: many
D gene: NA
CDR3 protein: CASSLSRTAYYGYTF
CDR3 DNA: TGTGCCAGCAGTTTATCCAGGACAGCCTATTATGGCTACACCTTC

J gene: TRBJ2-5
V gene: TRBV5-1
clone size: many
D gene: TRBD1
CDR3 protein: CASSLAIEGQGETQYF
CDR3 DNA: TGCGCCAGCAGCTTGGCGATCGAGGGACAGGGAGAGACCCAGTACTTC

J gene: TRBJ2-3
V gene: TRBV29-1
clone size: many
D gene: NA
CDR3 protein: CSVVADYTDTQYF
CDR3 DNA: TGCAGCGTTGTGGCGGACTACACAGATACGCAGTATTTT

J gene: TRBJ2-7
V gene: TRBV7-9
clone size: many
D gene: NA
CDR3 protein: CASSSGRFYEQYF
CDR3 DNA: TGTGCCAGCAGCTCAGGACGATTCTACGAGCAGTACTTC

J gene: TRBJ2-2
V gene: TRBV7-2
clone size: many
D gene: NA
CDR3 protein: CASSLFGQGLGGELFF
CDR3 DNA: TGTGCCAGCAGCTTATTCGGGCAGGGTCTTGGCGGGGAGCTGTTTTTT

J gene: TRBJ1-6
V gene: TRBV5-1
clone size: many
D gene: NA
CDR3 protein: CASSSSGGENSPLHF
CDR3 DNA: TGCGCCAGCAGCTCTTCAGGAGGCGAAAATTCACCCCTCCACTTT

J gene: TRBJ1-5
V gene: TRBV27
clone size: many
D gene: NA
CDR3 protein: CASSLRWGSQPQHF
CDR3 DNA: TGTGCCAGCAGTTTACGATGGGGGAGTCAGCCCCAGCATTTT

J gene: TRBJ2-1
V gene: TRBV20-1
clone size: many
D gene: TRBD1
CDR3 protein: CSALRGQGNEQFF
CDR3 DNA: TGCAGTGCTCTAAGGGGACAGGGGAATGAGCAGTTCTTC

J gene: TRBJ2-7
V gene: TRBV20-1
clone size: many
D gene: NA
CDR3 protein: CSAPNDGYEQYF
CDR3 DNA: TGCAGTGCCCCGAACGACGGTTACGAGCAGTACTTC

J gene: TRBJ1-1
V gene: TRBV5-1
clone size: many
D gene: TRBD1
CDR3 protein: CASRPGQGAGGRDTEAFF
CDR3 DNA: TGCGCCAGCAGACCGGGACAGGGGGCAGGTGGGCGAGACACTGAAGCTTTCTTT

J gene: TRBJ2-7
V gene: TRBV5-1
clone size: many
D gene: TRBD2
CDR3 protein: CASSWEGEQYF
CDR3 DNA: TGCGCCAGCAGTTGGGAGGGAGAGCAGTACTTC

J gene: TRBJ1-1
V gene: TRBV5-1
clone size: many
D gene: TRBD1
CDR3 protein: CASSSEAGQGGTLLTEAFF
CDR3 DNA: TGCGCCAGCAGCTCGGAAGCCGGACAGGGAGGGACCTTGCTCACTGAAGCTTTCTTT

J gene: TRBJ1-4
V gene: TRBV3-1
clone size: many
D gene: NA
CDR3 protein: CASSQDWGSPATNEKLFF
CDR3 DNA: TGTGCCAGCAGCCAAGATTGGGGCAGCCCAGCAACTAATGAAAAACTGTTTTTT

J gene: TRBJ2-2
V gene: TRBV20-1
clone size: many
D gene: TRBD1
CDR3 protein: CSASDRATGELFF
CDR3 DNA: TGCAGTGCTTCGGACAGGGCCACCGGGGAGCTGTTTTTT

J gene: TRBJ2-5
V gene: TRBV7-9
clone size: medium-sized
D gene: NA
CDR3 protein: CASSPQGETQYF
CDR3 DNA: TGTGCCAGCAGCCCTCAGGGCGAGACCCAGTACTTC